This section outlines one T cell receptor beta chain sequence together with its context. The antigen is undetermined. This sample is drawn from a study of cytomegalovirus exposure and HLA in healthy donors. Study in general: Caucasian-associated ancestry cluster membership applied to less than 85% of approximately 400 genotyped donors. Findings and limits, study-wide: In an earlier analysis, in roughly 580 donors, most V segments appeared productive either ~87% or ~30% of the time. There were some V segments, including TRBV6-2 and TRBV6-3, excluded as indistinguishable.

Both 60 Vbeta primers and 13 Jbeta primers went into the PCR. The assay was immunoSEQ multiplex PCR, and TCRdb's table has in-frame clones only and misses some. Of 140,000 to 150,000 clones listed, less than 10% were seen once; the top ten hold approximately 2%. V lost 7 bases and J 5 bases, leaving 17 bases between the germline ends. The CDR3 loop spans 14 amino acids. Looked up from germline, CDR1 is LNHDA and CDR2 is SQIVND (reference sequence). This chain connects TRBV19 to TRBJ1-2; D remains ambiguous. Sequenced material: PBMCs. The TCR was taken from a male donor in good health and CMV-seronegative. The CDR3 DNA follows: TGTGCCAGTACTAGGCAGTTAAGTCCTTATGGCTACACCTTC. Protein sequence: CASTRQLSPYGYTF. The full variable domain, completed using reference TRBV19 and TRBJ1-2, is DGGITQSPKYLFRKEGQNVTLSCEQNLNHDAMYWYRQDPGQGLRLIYYSQIVNDFQKGDIAEGYSVSREKKESFPLTVTSAQKNPTAFYLCASTRQLSPYGYTFGSGTRLTVV.